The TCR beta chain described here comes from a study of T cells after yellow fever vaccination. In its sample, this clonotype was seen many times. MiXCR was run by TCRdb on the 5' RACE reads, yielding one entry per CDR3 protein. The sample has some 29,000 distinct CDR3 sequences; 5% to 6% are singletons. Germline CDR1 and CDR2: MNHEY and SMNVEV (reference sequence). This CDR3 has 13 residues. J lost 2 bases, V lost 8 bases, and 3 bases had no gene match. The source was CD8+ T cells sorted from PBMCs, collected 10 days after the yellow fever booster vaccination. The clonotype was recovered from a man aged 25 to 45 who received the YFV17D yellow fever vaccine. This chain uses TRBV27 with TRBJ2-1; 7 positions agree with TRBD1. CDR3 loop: CASQTGPYNEQFF. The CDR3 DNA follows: TGTGCCAGCCAGACAGGGCCCTACAATGAGCAGTTCTTC.